The clone carrying this TCR beta chain appeared many times. As yet, its antigen is unknown. A universal primer site was created by template switching, with the cDNA bearing unique molecular identifiers. One entry per CDR3 protein results from TCRdb running MiXCR on the 5' RACE reads. This table has hundreds of thousands of distinct CDR3 sequences, about 7.1% appearing once. This CDR3 is built from 13 residues. Germline V gene lookup returns CDR1 MGHRA and CDR2 YSYEKL. V lost 3 bases and J lost 3, with 6 bases in between. The data originate from a study of identical twins. General study results and limits: The study found excess low generation probability among twin-shared out-of-frame alpha sequences. Cord blood beta clonotypes that were abundant carried fewer insertions, and memory repertoires showed no such trend.

The sample was also reused in another study, on yellow fever vaccine responses in identical twins. That source adds: Among the twins, the vaccine T cell response reportedly seemed partly convergent and partly personalized.

The source material was PBMCs. The receptor's source is a woman younger than 30 in good health. The chain recombines TRBV4-1 with TRBJ2-1; no definite D call. The CDR3 nucleotides read TGCGCCAGCAGCCAGCCGGACTACAATGAGCAGTTCTTC. Amino acids: CASSQPDYNEQFF.